This T cell receptor (beta chain) was sequenced for a study of cytomegalovirus exposure and HLA in healthy donors. Germline V gene lookup returns CDR1 ENHRY and CDR2 SYGVKD. V dropped 7 bases and J dropped 6; count of bases not matched to a gene: 5. This CDR3 spans 14 amino acids. The PCR had 60 Vbeta and 13 Jbeta primers. Data came from immunoSEQ multiplex PCR; TCRdb stores just in-frame clones and leaves some out. The sample carries 150,000 to 200,000 clones, more than 65% recorded once. The specimen was PBMCs. The chain recombines TRBV10-3 with TRBJ1-6, with TRBD1 matching 8 bases. This sequence originates from a woman aged 30 to 39 in good health and CMV-seropositive. As DNA, the CDR3 is TGTGCCATCATGTCTGGACAGGGTAATTCACCCCTCCACTTT. As protein: CAIMSGQGNSPLHF.